This is a list of T cell receptor beta chains from one sample in a study of regulatory T cells in long-lasting Graves disease. TCRdb re-called the multiplex PCR reads through MiXCR, storing one row per CDR3 protein. The sample holds 350,000 to 450,000 distinct CDR3 sequences; roughly a fifth are singletons and the top ten take roughly an eighth. Sequencing used peripheral blood mononuclear cells (PBMCs), obtained when the disease was refractory, from a patient treated with antithyroid drugs. The source of these receptors is a female donor with Graves disease. The CDR3 runs from the conserved cysteine through the conserved F or W. A D gene is named only where the DNA matches it firmly. Clone size is given for some rows only: seen once, a few or many times, or a class if the clone is expanded.

>TRBV6-2/TRBV6-3|-|TRBJ2-7|-
CASSYSSVKGYGQYF
TGTGCCAGCAGTTACTCGTCGGTTAAGGGCTACGGGCAGTACTTC
>TRBV6-1|-|TRBJ2-1|TRBD2
CASTGRGASGRTGYEQFF
TGTGCCAGCACCGGGAGGGGTGCTAGCGGGAGAACTGGTTATGAGCAGTTCTTC
>TRBV10-3|few|TRBJ1-1|-
CATGNTEAFF
TGTGCCACCGGGAACACTGAAGCTTTCTTT
>TRBV6-1|many|TRBJ1-2|-
CASNQGTDFYGYTF
TGTGCCAGCAACCAAGGGACGGATTTTTATGGCTACACCTTC
>TRBV18|few|TRBJ2-5|-
CASSPGGDQETQYF
TGTGCCAGCTCTCCAGGAGGGGACCAAGAGACCCAGTACTTC
>TRBV7-6|few|TRBJ1-1|-
CASSLNQQGNTEAFF
TGTGCCAGCAGCTTAAACCAGCAGGGGAACACTGAAGCTTTCTTT
>TRBV29-1|many|TRBJ1-2|-
CSAQWGDGYTF
TGCAGCGCCCAATGGGGTGATGGCTACACCTTC
>TRBV27|many|TRBJ2-5|TRBD2
CASSLWSGRETQYF
TGTGCCAGCAGTTTATGGAGCGGGAGAGAGACCCAGTACTTC
>TRBV12-3/TRBV12-4|many|TRBJ2-1|-
CAISVRASHNEQFF
TGTGCCATCTCCGTCCGAGCGAGCCACAATGAGCAGTTCTTC
>TRBV11-2|many|TRBJ2-7|-
CATGESYEQYF
TGTGCCACAGGGGAGTCCTACGAGCAGTACTTC
>TRBV5-1|-|TRBJ2-1|-
CASSLAATNSYNEQFF
TGCGCCAGCAGCTTGGCAGCGACCAACTCCTACAATGAGCAGTTCTTC
>TRBV7-2|many|TRBJ2-2|-
CASSLQGNTGELFF
TGTGCCAGCAGCTTACAGGGGAACACCGGGGAGCTGTTTTTT
>TRBV5-1|-|TRBJ1-1|-
CASKGPTANTEAFF
TGCGCCAGCAAAGGTCCGACGGCGAACACTGAAGCTTTCTTT
>TRBV6-1|few|TRBJ2-2|TRBD1
CASSVTGGTGELFF
TGTGCCAGCAGTGTCACAGGGGGAACCGGGGAGCTGTTTTTT
>TRBV19|few|TRBJ1-5|-
CASSIDGGMGNQPQHF
TGTGCCAGTAGTATTGATGGCGGGATGGGGAATCAGCCCCAGCATTTT
>TRBV20-1|-|TRBJ1-2|TRBD1
CSARPSSGQGNGYTF
TGCAGTGCCAGACCAAGCAGCGGACAGGGGAATGGCTACACCTTC
>TRBV28|many|TRBJ2-7|-
CASRPGRSSGYEQYF
TGTGCCAGCAGGCCGGGGCGGAGTAGTGGCTACGAGCAGTACTTC
>TRBV12-3/TRBV12-4|few|TRBJ2-2|-
CASRPPGAPTGELFF
TGTGCCAGCAGACCCCCAGGGGCTCCCACCGGGGAGCTGTTTTTT
>TRBV20-1|-|TRBJ2-1|TRBD2
CSARWVAGGDNEQFF
TGCAGTGCTCGGTGGGTAGCGGGAGGTGACAATGAGCAGTTCTTC
>TRBV6-5|-|TRBJ1-3|-
CASSYRPGGGNTIYF
TGTGCCAGCAGTTATCGCCCCGGGGGTGGGAACACCATATATTTT
>TRBV6-2/TRBV6-3|many|TRBJ2-7|TRBD1
CASSGDRVGEQYF
TGTGCCAGCAGTGGGGACAGGGTCGGCGAGCAGTACTTC
>TRBV20-1|-|TRBJ2-5|-
CSASGAGERETQYF
TGCAGTGCCAGCGGGGCAGGGGAACGGGAGACCCAGTACTTC
>TRBV2|many|TRBJ2-5|TRBD1
CASSGQGVPPETQYF
TGTGCCAGCAGTGGACAGGGGGTTCCCCCAGAGACCCAGTACTTC
>TRBV20-1|few|TRBJ2-7|TRBD2
CSATGAAPSGINSYEQYF
TGCAGTGCTACTGGGGCGGCACCTAGCGGAATAAACTCCTACGAGCAGTACTTC
>TRBV20-1|few|TRBJ1-2|-
CVCSPGYTF
TGCGTATGCAGCCCAGGCTACACCTTC
>TRBV20-1|-|TRBJ2-7|-
CSARASYEQYF
TGCAGTGCTAGGGCTTCCTACGAGCAGTACTTC
>TRBV30|-|TRBJ1-4|-
CAWSVGGNTYNEKLFF
TGTGCCTGGAGTGTAGGAGGCAACACATATAATGAAAAACTGTTTTTT
>TRBV25-1|many|TRBJ1-1|TRBD1
CASSAPPRDRVWNTEAFF
TGTGCCAGCAGTGCCCCTCCTCGGGACAGGGTGTGGAACACTGAAGCTTTCTTT
>TRBV11-2|few|TRBJ2-4|-
CASSRFGASAKNIQYF
TGTGCCAGCAGCCGATTCGGGGCATCGGCCAAAAACATTCAGTACTTC
>TRBV19|few|TRBJ1-1|-
CASSIDSYIGAFF
TGTGCCAGTAGTATAGATTCTTATATCGGAGCTTTCTTT
>TRBV20-1|many|TRBJ2-5|TRBD2
CSASQRGREDSETQYF
TGCAGTGCTAGCCAAAGAGGGCGGGAGGATTCGGAGACCCAGTACTTC
>TRBV5-1|-|TRBJ2-5|TRBD2
CASSSTPLAGGLAQYF
TGCGCCAGCAGCTCAACGCCACTAGCGGGAGGTTTGGCCCAGTACTTC
>TRBV28|-|TRBJ2-1|-
CASTRGQAKHNEQFF
TGTGCCAGCACTCGAGGGCAGGCCAAACACAATGAGCAGTTCTTC
>TRBV7-2|once|TRBJ2-6|-
CASSRTVWGQSGANVLTF
TGTGCCAGCAGCCGAACCGTCTGGGGGCAAAGTGGGGCCAACGTCCTGACTTTC
>TRBV9|-|TRBJ2-2|-
CASSVQGDTGELFF
TGTGCCAGCAGCGTGCAGGGAGACACCGGGGAGCTGTTTTTT
>TRBV27|many|TRBJ1-5|TRBD1
CASWTGGGQPQHF
TGTGCCAGCTGGACAGGAGGAGGCCAGCCCCAGCATTTT
>TRBV2|-|TRBJ2-2|TRBD2
CASRLAGGPDTGELFF
TGTGCCAGCAGGCTAGCGGGAGGGCCCGACACCGGGGAGCTGTTTTTT
>TRBV10-2|-|TRBJ2-2|TRBD2
CASTQPSGSRENTGELFF
TGCGCCAGCACCCAGCCTAGCGGGAGTCGAGAGAACACCGGGGAGCTGTTTTTT
>TRBV28|many|TRBJ2-7|TRBD1
CASSGTGLSYEQYF
TGTGCCAGCAGTGGGACAGGCCTCTCCTACGAGCAGTACTTC
>TRBV5-1|many|TRBJ2-2|-
CASSLEVANTGELFF
TGCGCCAGCAGCTTGGAAGTGGCGAACACCGGGGAGCTGTTTTTT
>TRBV7-8|few|TRBJ2-2|TRBD1
CASSLGPGQGVSAHTGELFF
TGTGCCAGCAGCTTAGGTCCGGGACAGGGGGTTTCCGCCCACACCGGGGAGCTGTTTTTT
>TRBV20-1|-|TRBJ2-2|-
CSARGLHPANTGELFF
TGCAGTGCAAGGGGTCTACACCCTGCGAACACCGGGGAGCTGTTTTTT
>TRBV2|many|TRBJ1-1|-
CATLPNTEAFF
TGTGCCACCTTACCGAACACTGAAGCTTTCTTT
>TRBV5-1|-|TRBJ1-1|TRBD1
CASSLGTGGIPNTEAFF
TGCGCCAGCAGCTTAGGGACAGGTGGGATCCCCAACACTGAAGCTTTCTTT
>TRBV10-3|many|TRBJ2-7|-
CAISESLAQGEQYF
TGTGCCATCAGTGAGTCGCTAGCTCAGGGCGAGCAGTACTTC
>TRBV5-1|-|TRBJ2-3|-
CASSGFGMDTQYF
TGCGCCAGCAGCGGTTTTGGCATGGATACGCAGTATTTT
>TRBV28|few|TRBJ2-1|TRBD1
CASSPTGPLYNEQFF
TGTGCCAGCAGCCCGACAGGGCCCCTCTACAATGAGCAGTTCTTC
>TRBV10-2|-|TRBJ2-5|-
CASSEVGRHETQYF
TGCGCCAGCAGTGAGGTGGGCCGTCATGAGACCCAGTACTTC
>TRBV7-9|-|TRBJ1-1|-
CASSLRLEAFF
TGTGCCAGCAGCCTACGGTTGGAAGCTTTCTTT
>TRBV2|few|TRBJ2-7|-
CASRIGADPSYEQYF
TGTGCCAGCAGGATCGGGGCGGACCCGAGCTACGAGCAGTACTTC
>TRBV6-5|many|TRBJ2-7|-
CASSYSRGTYSYEQYF
TGTGCCAGCAGTTACTCGAGGGGTACGTACTCCTACGAGCAGTACTTC
>TRBV5-5|many|TRBJ2-2|-
CASSLAGRSTGELFF
TGTGCCAGCAGCTTGGCCGGCCGGAGTACCGGGGAGCTGTTTTTT